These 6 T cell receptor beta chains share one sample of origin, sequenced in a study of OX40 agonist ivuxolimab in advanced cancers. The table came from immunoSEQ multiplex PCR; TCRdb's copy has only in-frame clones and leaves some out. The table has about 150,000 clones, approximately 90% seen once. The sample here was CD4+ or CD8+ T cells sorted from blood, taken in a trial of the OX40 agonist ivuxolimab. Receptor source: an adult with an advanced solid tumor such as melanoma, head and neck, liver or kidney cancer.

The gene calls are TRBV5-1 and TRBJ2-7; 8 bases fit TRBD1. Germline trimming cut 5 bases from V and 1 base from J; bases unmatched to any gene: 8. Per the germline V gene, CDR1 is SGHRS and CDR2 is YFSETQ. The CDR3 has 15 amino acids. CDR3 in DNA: TGCGCCAGCAGTGACAGGGGAAATAGTTCCTACGAGCAGTACTTC. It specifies CASSDRGNSSYEQYF.

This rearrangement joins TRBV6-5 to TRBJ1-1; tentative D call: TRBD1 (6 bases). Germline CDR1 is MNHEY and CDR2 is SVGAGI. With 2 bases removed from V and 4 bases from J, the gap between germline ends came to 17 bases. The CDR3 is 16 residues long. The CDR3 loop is CASSYEFGGRGTEAFF. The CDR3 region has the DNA TGTGCCAGCAGTTACGAATTCGGGGGCCGGGGCACTGAAGCTTTCTTT.

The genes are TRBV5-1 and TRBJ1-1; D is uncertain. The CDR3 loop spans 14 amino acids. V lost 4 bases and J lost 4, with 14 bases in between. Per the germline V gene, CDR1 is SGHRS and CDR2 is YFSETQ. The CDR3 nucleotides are TGCGCCAGCAGCCCGATCGTGGGCGGCACTGAAGCTTTCTTT. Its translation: CASSPIVGGTEAFF.

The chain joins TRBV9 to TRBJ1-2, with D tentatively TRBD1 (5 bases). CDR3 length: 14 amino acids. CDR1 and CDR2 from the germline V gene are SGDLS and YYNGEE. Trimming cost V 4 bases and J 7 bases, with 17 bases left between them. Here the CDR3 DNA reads TGTGCCAGCAGCCCCCCAGCAGGGTTAAGTGGCTACACCTTC. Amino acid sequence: CASSPPAGLSGYTF.

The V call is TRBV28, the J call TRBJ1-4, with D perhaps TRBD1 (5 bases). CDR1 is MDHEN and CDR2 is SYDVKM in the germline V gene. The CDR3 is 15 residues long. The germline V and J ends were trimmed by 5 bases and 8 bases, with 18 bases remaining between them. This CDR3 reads CASSTGPGLGEKLFF. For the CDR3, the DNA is TGTGCCAGCAGTACAGGTCCCGGGCTTGGGGAAAAACTGTTTTTT.

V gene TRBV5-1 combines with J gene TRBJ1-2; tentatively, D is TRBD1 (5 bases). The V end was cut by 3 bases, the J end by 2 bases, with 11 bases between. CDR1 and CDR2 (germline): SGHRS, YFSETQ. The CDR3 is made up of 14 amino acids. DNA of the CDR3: TGCGCCAGCAGCTCCGGGACTGCAAACTATGGCTACACCTTC. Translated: CASSSGTANYGYTF.